This passage covers 7 T cell receptor beta chains from one sample sequenced in a study of cytotoxic CD8 clonotypes in ibrutinib-treated CLL. Sequenced by immunoSEQ multiplex PCR; TCRdb stores in-frame clones only, minus some. The sample holds approximately 100,000 clones; more than 75% are singletons and the top ten take about 32%. This specimen consisted of PBMCs, obtained after 12 months of ibrutinib treatment. These receptors were obtained from a human donor with chronic lymphocytic leukemia.

The genes are TRBV30 and TRBJ1-4; the D gene is possibly TRBD1 (6 bases). Trimming took 3 bases from V and 8 from J, leaving 19 bases between them. In germline, CDR1 is GTSNPN, CDR2 SVGIG (reference sequence). This CDR3 contains 15 residues. CDR3 protein: CAWRSSGGLREKLFF. Here the CDR3 DNA reads TGTGCCTGGAGATCCTCGGGGGGGCTTCGGGAAAAACTGTTTTTT.

The chain links TRBV5-4 to TRBJ2-7; TRBD2 might be the D (5 bases). With 0 bases removed from V and 6 bases from J, the gap between germline ends came to 13 bases. The CDR3 consists of 14 residues. CDR1 and CDR2 from the germline V gene are SGHNT and YYREEE (reference sequence). The CDR3 spells CASSLAGLRGEQYF. As DNA, the CDR3 is TGTGCCAGCAGCTTGGCCGGACTCAGAGGCGAGCAGTACTTC.

The CDR3 is CASSARETQYF. CDR3 bases: TGCGCCAGCAGTGCCCGGGAGACCCAGTACTTC. The chain combines TRBV4-1 with TRBJ2-5; no firm D call. Germline-derived CDR1 and CDR2 are MGHRA and YSYEKL. With 6 bases removed from V and 5 bases from J, the gap between germline ends came to 7 bases. This CDR3 comprises 11 residues.

This clone was observed once. The chain joins TRBV28 to TRBJ2-1; 8 bases agree with TRBD1. The CDR3 totals 15 residues. Trimming cost V 6 bases and J 4 bases; bases outside gene matches: 8. Per germline, CDR1 MDHEN and CDR2 SYDVKM. CDR3 DNA sequence: TGTGCCAGCAGAGAGGAACAGGGGGGTTACAATGAGCAGTTCTTC. This sequence encodes CASREEQGGYNEQFF.

The J gene is TRBJ2-7, the V gene TRBV18; TRBD2 matches 13 bases. With V trimmed by 3 bases and J by 7 bases, 9 bases remained unmatched. The CDR3 runs 16 residues. CDR1 is KGHSH, CDR2 LQKENI, per germline. In DNA, the CDR3 is TGTGCCAGCTCACCGCAGGGACTAGCGGGGATCGGAGAGCAGTACTTC. Translation gives CASSPQGLAGIGEQYF.

The chain employs TRBV7-9 and TRBJ2-1; D unclear. The germline V and J ends were trimmed by 5 bases and 3 bases, with 5 bases remaining between them. The CDR3 runs to 12 residues. Germline CDR1 is SEHNR and CDR2 is FQNEAQ (reference sequence). This CDR3 reads CASSTDYNEQFF. The CDR3 DNA sequence: TGTGCCAGCAGCACGGACTACAATGAGCAGTTCTTC.

The chain couples TRBV7-2 to TRBJ2-7; D might be TRBD2 (6 bases). This CDR3 comprises 14 residues. Trimming shortened V by 1 base and J by 0 bases, and 7 bases separated the two germline ends. The germline V gene has CDR1 SGHTA and CDR2 FQGNSA. The CDR3 loop reads CASSLDSGSYEQYF. For the CDR3, the DNA is TGTGCCAGCAGCTTAGATAGCGGCTCCTACGAGCAGTACTTC.